The entry below describes one T cell receptor beta chain. The Seattle patients joined while their infection was active and were tracked longitudinally afterward. The data are from a study of blood T cell repertoires in COVID-19. Study-wide background: From T cells, B-cell-depleted T cells, or PBMCs came the material, which was cDNA or gDNA.

Study processing details: Estimation of nucleated cell counts relied on the amplification of reference gene primers. The repertoire was sequenced with immunoSEQ multiplex PCR; TCRdb's copy has only in-frame clones and lacks some. The V and J calls and clone size were taken over from that table, and D and trimming were inferred from the DNA. The profile shows about 250,000 clones, roughly 88% of them singletons. The CDR3 length is 12 residues. Germline assignment: CDR1 SGHNT and CDR2 YENEEA. V lost 5 bases to trimming and J lost 8 bases, with 11 bases between them. The clonotype originates from a human donor with COVID-19, enrolled during active disease. The donor label of this sample is uncertain. Sequencing was performed on peripheral blood. The chain couples TRBV11-3 to TRBJ2-3, with TRBD1 as a possible D gene (6 bases). CDR3 bases: TGTGCCAGCAGCCTAGGGGGAGCTACGCAGTATTTT. Amino acid sequence: CASSLGGATQYF.